The 9 T cell receptor beta chains below come from one sample, sequenced in a study of cytotoxic CD8 clonotypes in ibrutinib-treated CLL. TCRdb keeps only in-frame clones here, not all; method: immunoSEQ multiplex PCR. The table has roughly 250,000 clones, roughly 74% seen once. Here the sequenced sample was PBMCs, taken after 24 months of ibrutinib treatment. Receptor source: a human donor with chronic lymphocytic leukemia.

The V call is TRBV7-3, the J call TRBJ2-1, with 13 bases identical to TRBD2. This CDR3 has 15 amino acids. Per the germline V gene, CDR1 is SGHTA and CDR2 is FQGTGA. With 5 bases clipped from V and 9 bases from J, the junction kept 7 bases outside the gene matches. The CDR3, as DNA: TGTGCCAGCAGCCACGGACTAGCGGGAGTGGGTGAGCAGTTCTTC. It yields the protein CASSHGLAGVGEQFF.

This clone was counted a single time. The V gene is TRBV4-3, the J gene TRBJ2-7, with 9 bases aligning to TRBD1. Germline V CDR1 and CDR2: LGHNA, YSLEER. Trimming at V came to 0 bases and at J to 3 bases, leaving 6 bases not matched to a gene. The CDR3 runs 16 residues. The CDR3 sequence is CASSQEGTGLFYEQYF. Written as DNA, the CDR3 is TGCGCCAGCAGCCAAGAGGGGACAGGGTTATTCTACGAGCAGTACTTC.

The V gene is TRBV19, the J gene TRBJ2-1; unclear D gene. The V and J ends lost 7 bases and 5 bases respectively, with 15 bases between them. From germline, CDR1 is LNHDA and CDR2 SQIVND (reference sequence). The CDR3 is 14 amino acids. CDR3 amino acids: CASKGGPVHNEQFF. CDR3 coding DNA: TGTGCCAGTAAAGGTGGACCCGTCCACAATGAGCAGTTCTTC.

V usage is TRBV27 and J usage is TRBJ1-5; D is uncertain. Looked up from germline, CDR1 is MNHEY and CDR2 is SMNVEV (reference sequence). The ends were cut back, 2 bases at V and 0 bases at J, with 5 bases in the middle. There are 14 residues in the CDR3. For the CDR3, the DNA is TGTGCCAGCAGTTTAGGTGTTAGCAATCAGCCCCAGCATTTT. Translated: CASSLGVSNQPQHF.

The gene calls are TRBV6-5 and TRBJ1-2; 7 bases are a match to TRBD1. V shed 5 bases and J 2 bases; nucleotides not matched to a gene: 5. The CDR3 consists of 14 residues. Germline V gene lookup returns CDR1 MNHEY and CDR2 SVGAGI. The CDR3 reads CASSEGQANYGYTF. Here the CDR3 DNA reads TGTGCCAGCAGTGAAGGACAGGCAAACTATGGCTACACCTTC.

This clone was detected a few times. This chain links TRBV7-9 with TRBJ2-3, with 9 positions matching TRBD1. The CDR3 extends over 14 amino acids. CDR1 and CDR2 (germline): SEHNR, FQNEAQ (reference sequence). V was clipped by 4 bases and J by 1 base; unmatched bases: 0. The CDR3 sequence: CASSWDRGTDTQYF. The CDR3 nucleotides read TGTGCCAGCAGCTGGGACAGGGGCACAGATACGCAGTATTTT.

This clone occurred a few times. The chain uses TRBV7-6 and TRBJ1-5, with TRBD1 as a possible D gene (5 bases). This CDR3 has 17 amino acids. V lost 5 bases and J lost 5, with 22 bases in between. Germline values: CDR1 SGHVS, CDR2 FNYEAQ. CDR3 protein: CASSHTPGGEVDQPQHF. In nucleotides, the CDR3 is TGTGCCAGCAGCCACACTCCCGGGGGTGAGGTGGATCAGCCCCAGCATTTT.

The rearrangement joins TRBV29-1 to TRBJ2-7; tentatively, D is TRBD2 (6 bases). In germline, CDR1 is SQVTM, CDR2 ANQGSEA. CDR3 length: 12 amino acids. Trimming pared 7 bases from V and 4 bases from J, leaving 14 bases between. Written as DNA, the CDR3 is TGCAGCGCGGGGTTGGAGGGGTACGAGCAGTACTTC. Its translation: CSAGLEGYEQYF.

V usage is TRBV2 and J usage is TRBJ1-4; unclear D gene. The germline V gene has CDR1 SNHLY and CDR2 FYNNEI. This CDR3 has 12 amino acids. The germline V and J ends were trimmed by 5 bases and 8 bases, with 9 bases remaining between them. Written as DNA, the CDR3 is TGTGCCAGCAGTACGGGTTACGAAAAACTGTTTTTT. Translation: CASSTGYEKLFF.